These 4 T cell receptor beta chains were sequenced from one sample in a study of T cells of healthy individuals. A single record per CDR3 protein comes from TCRdb applying MiXCR to the 5' RACE reads. The sample carries roughly 87,000 distinct CDR3 sequences, under 20% recorded once. These receptors all come from a human donor in good health.

This clonotype was picked up one time. A much more abundant neighbour one base away suggests this may be a read error. The chain is built from TRBV19 and TRBJ1-5; a weak D match, TRBD1 (6 bases). Germline V gene sequence: CDR1 LNHDA, CDR2 SQIVND (reference sequence). This CDR3 is 15 amino acids long. The CDR3 sequence is CASRDTGASNQSQHF. The CDR3 nucleotides read TGTGCCAGTAGGGACACGGGGGCTTCGAATCAGTCCCAGCATTTT. Filled out from reference TRBV19 and TRBJ1-5, the complete variable domain reads DGGITQSPKYLFRKEGQNVTLSCEQNLNHDAMYWYRQDPGQGLRLIYYSQIVNDFQKGDIAEGYSVSREKKESFPLTVTSAQKNPTAFYLCASRDTGASNQSQHFGDGTRLSIL.

The rearrangement links TRBV5-1 to TRBJ2-5; unclear D gene. Trimming cost V 3 bases and J 4 bases, with 10 bases left between them. CDR3 length equals 13 residues. Germline CDR1 is SGHRS and CDR2 is YFSETQ. For the CDR3, the DNA is TGCGCCAGCAGCTCCGCCATTAGAGAGACCCAGTACTTC. Translated, it gives CASSSAIRETQYF.

In nucleotides, the CDR3 is TGTGCCAGCAGTTTATTGGGACAGGGGCTTGCTCCCGCTGAAGCTTTCTTT. This sequence encodes CASSLLGQGLAPAEAFF. This rearrangement joins TRBV28 to TRBJ1-1; 10 bases are a match to TRBD1. The germline gives CDR1 MDHEN, CDR2 SYDVKM. The CDR3 sequence is 17 residues long. Unmatched junction bases numbered 11, after V lost 1 base and J lost 6 bases.

The V and J genes are TRBV10-3 and TRBJ1-2, with D tentatively TRBD1 (6 bases). This CDR3 is 14 amino acids long. Germline V CDR1 and CDR2: ENHRY, SYGVKD. Trimming took off 0 bases at V and 6 bases at J, with 11 bases between the two ends. Here the CDR3 DNA reads TGTGCCATCAGTGAGTCGGAAAGGGGGGATGGCTACACCTTC. Translating gives CAISESERGDGYTF.